The 21 T cell receptor beta chains in this list originate from one sample, sequenced in a study of CD8 T cells in Susac syndrome. The authors reverse transcribed roughly 0.5 to 1 ug RNA with random hexamers. TCRdb called the immunoSEQ multiplex PCR reads again in MiXCR, with one record for every CDR3 protein. The table has about 150,000 distinct CDR3 sequences, approximately 94% seen once. The sample comprised CD4+ T cells from PBMCs. All receptors derive from a human donor with Susac syndrome.

The rearrangement links TRBV29-1 to TRBJ1-4; D is unclear. Per germline, CDR1 SQVTM and CDR2 ANQGSEA. V shed 4 bases and J shed 4 bases, with 10 bases lying between them. This CDR3 contains 13 residues. The CDR3 sequence: CSVAGVFNEKLFF. CDR3 in DNA: TGCAGCGTTGCTGGGGTCTTTAATGAAAAACTGTTTTTT.

This chain connects TRBV6-2 or TRBV6-3 to TRBJ2-7; no definite D call. With 7 bases removed from V and 6 bases from J, the gap between germline ends came to 10 bases. Germline CDR1 and CDR2: MNHEY and SVGEGT. The CDR3 extends over 11 amino acids. CDR3 residues: CASTSLGEQYF. As DNA, the CDR3 is TGTGCCAGCACGTCTCTTGGCGAGCAGTACTTC.

The chain links TRBV7-9 to TRBJ1-2; no reliable D call. Germline V gene sequence: CDR1 SEHNR, CDR2 FQNEAQ (reference sequence). Trimming took 3 bases from V and 4 from J, leaving 12 bases between them. This CDR3 contains 14 residues. The CDR3 protein is CASSLDGEGYGYTF. CDR3 in DNA: TGTGCCAGCAGCTTGGATGGGGAGGGCTATGGCTACACCTTC.

This clonotype has just one count. The V and J genes are TRBV28 and TRBJ2-1, with 11 nucleotides matching TRBD2. Germline loops: CDR1 MDHEN, CDR2 SYDVKM. The CDR3 is 13 amino acids. After removal of 5 bases from V and 13 bases from J, the junction contained 7 bases not matched to a gene. Written as DNA, the CDR3 is TGTGCCAGCAGTCCCCGACTAGCGGGACCCCAGTTCTTC. Translated, it gives CASSPRLAGPQFF. The full variable domain, its missing parts supplied by reference TRBV28 and TRBJ2-1, is DVKVTQSSRYLVKRTGEKVFLECVQDMDHENMFWYRQDPGLGLRLIYFSYDVKMKEKGDIPEGYSVSREKKERFSLILESASTNQTSMYLCASSPRLAGPQFFGPGTRLTVL.

The rearrangement uses TRBV20-1 and TRBJ2-1; 9 positions agree with TRBD2. Looked up from germline, CDR1 is DFQATT and CDR2 is SNEGSKA (reference sequence). The V and J ends lost 6 bases and 5 bases, in that order; junction bases with no gene match: 11. The CDR3 loop spans 15 amino acids. CDR3 nucleotides: TGCAGTGCCCAAGACCCGGGACTAGCTCACAATGAGCAGTTCTTC. Amino acids: CSAQDPGLAHNEQFF.

The chain couples TRBV6-2 or TRBV6-3 to TRBJ1-1, with unresolved D. Germline CDR1 is MNHEY and CDR2 is SVGEGT. V dropped 2 bases and J dropped 3 bases, with 7 bases sitting between them. The CDR3 runs to 13 residues. CDR3 sequence: CASSYTADTEAFF. CDR3 coding DNA: TGTGCCAGCAGTTACACGGCCGACACTGAAGCTTTCTTT.

The genes are TRBV5-4 and TRBJ2-7, with D maybe TRBD1 (6 bases). The CDR3 runs 14 residues. V lost 4 bases, J lost 4 bases, and 15 bases lay in between. Germline-derived CDR1 and CDR2 are SGHNT and YYREEE (reference sequence). The CDR3 protein is CASSIQGLRYEQYF. The CDR3 coding sequence is TGTGCCAGCAGCATACAGGGATTGAGATACGAGCAGTACTTC.

The chain has TRBV5-4 and TRBJ2-1; D uncertain. CDR1 SGHNT and CDR2 YYREEE come from the germline V gene (reference sequence). V lost 4 bases to trimming and J lost 7 bases, with 21 bases between them. This CDR3 contains 16 residues. CDR3 region: CASSRVPIRTKNEQFF. The CDR3 DNA is TGTGCCAGCAGCCGCGTCCCCATCCGAACAAAAAATGAGCAGTTCTTC.

The rearrangement links TRBV20-1 to TRBJ2-5; TRBD2 matches 7 bases. V was clipped by 3 bases and J by 2 bases; unmatched bases: 9. The CDR3 runs to 15 residues. The germline CDR1 and CDR2 sequences are DFQATT and SNEGSKA (reference sequence). As DNA, the CDR3 is TGCAGTGCTAGGAATAAGCGGGGACTTCAAGAGACCCAGTACTTC. Its protein is CSARNKRGLQETQYF.

The chain joins TRBV5-1 to TRBJ2-7, with D maybe TRBD1 (5 bases). V lost 4 bases and J 1 base, leaving 9 bases between the germline ends. The germline CDR1 and CDR2 sequences are SGHRS and YFSETQ. The CDR3 runs to 13 residues. The CDR3 reads CASSQGTSYEQYF. The CDR3 DNA follows: TGCGCCAGCAGCCAGGGCACTTCCTACGAGCAGTACTTC.

The V and J genes are TRBV20-1 and TRBJ1-2; no reliable D call. CDR3 length equals 15 residues. Germline CDR1 is DFQATT and CDR2 is SNEGSKA (reference sequence). Trimming took off 4 bases at V and 6 bases at J, with 21 bases between the two ends. The CDR3 nucleotides read TGCAGTGCTATTGACAATGGCGAGACATCTCATGGCTACACCTTC. It translates to CSAIDNGETSHGYTF.

This chain connects TRBV3-1 to TRBJ2-5; 12 bases match TRBD2. J was trimmed by 1 base and V by 5 bases; bases with no gene match: 5. Germline V gives CDR1 LGHDT, CDR2 YNNKEL (reference sequence). The CDR3 is 16 amino acids. The CDR3 region has the DNA TGTGCCAGCAGCTCTTGGACTAGCGGGGTCCAAGAGACCCAGTACTTC. Protein: CASSSWTSGVQETQYF.

CDR3 coding DNA: TGTGCCAGCAGCTTGGAACCTACAGGGTCGGCCAAAAACATTCAGTACTTC. Protein: CASSLEPTGSAKNIQYF. The chain joins TRBV5-4 to TRBJ2-4, with D possibly matching TRBD1 (6 bases). Germline CDR1 SGHNT, CDR2 YYREEE (reference sequence). Trimming removed 0 bases from V and 1 base from J, with 14 bases in between. The CDR3 contains 17 residues. The whole variable domain, remainder taken from reference TRBV5-4 and TRBJ2-4, is ETGVTQSPTHLIKTRGQQVTLRCSSQSGHNTVSWYQQALGQGPQFIFQYYREEENGRGNFPPRFSGLQFPNYSSELNVNALELDDSALYLCASSLEPTGSAKNIQYFGAGTRLSVL.

V usage is TRBV29-1 and J usage is TRBJ2-7; TRBD2 is a possible D gene (6 bases). V lost 4 bases and J 2 bases, leaving 15 bases between the germline ends. The CDR3 runs to 14 residues. Germline-derived CDR1 and CDR2 are SQVTM and ANQGSEA. The DNA of the CDR3 is TGCAGCGTTGGAGCCGGGGGACCCCCCTACGAGCAGTACTTC. Translation: CSVGAGGPPYEQYF.

This rearrangement joins TRBV5-1 to TRBJ1-2; weak D call: TRBD1 (5 bases). The CDR3 is made up of 13 amino acids. Germline CDR1 and CDR2: SGHRS and YFSETQ. The V gene lost 0 bases and the J gene lost 8 bases, with 11 bases spanning the gap. The CDR3 nucleotides are TGCGCCAGCAGCTTGGGGGACGACACGGGCTACACCTTC. As protein: CASSLGDDTGYTF.

The DNA of the CDR3 is TGTGCCAGTCGTTCTATGACTGAAGCTTTCTTT. This translates into CASRSMTEAFF. The chain uses TRBV19 and TRBJ1-1; no firm D call. The V gene lost 8 bases and the J gene lost 5 bases, with 9 bases spanning the gap. The germline V gene encodes CDR1 LNHDA and CDR2 SQIVND (reference sequence). This CDR3 is 11 amino acids long.

The genes are TRBV5-1 and TRBJ2-5, with 10 bases matching TRBD1. The CDR3 has 14 amino acids. Germline V gene sequence: CDR1 SGHRS, CDR2 YFSETQ. V gave up 9 bases and J gave up 3 bases; unmatched junction bases: 8. CDR3 amino acids: CANYATGGKETQYF. The CDR3 region has the DNA TGCGCCAACTACGCGACAGGGGGCAAAGAGACCCAGTACTTC.

This chain uses TRBV19 with TRBJ2-1; weak D call: TRBD2 (5 bases). Per the germline V gene, CDR1 is LNHDA and CDR2 is SQIVND (reference sequence). The CDR3 is made up of 14 amino acids. V lost 7 bases and J 4 bases, leaving 14 bases between the germline ends. This CDR3 reads CASTLSERYNEQFF. The CDR3 DNA sequence: TGTGCCAGTACCCTAAGTGAGCGGTACAATGAGCAGTTCTTC.

V gene TRBV29-1 combines with J gene TRBJ1-5; D is unresolved. Trimming took off 4 bases at V and 0 bases at J, with 7 bases between the two ends. CDR1 and CDR2 from the germline V gene are SQVTM and ANQGSEA. The CDR3 sequence is 13 residues long. CDR3 coding DNA: TGCAGCGTTGCCGAGAATAGCAATCAGCCCCAGCATTTT. Its translation: CSVAENSNQPQHF.

V gene TRBV5-6 combines with J gene TRBJ1-2; 10 nucleotides agree with TRBD1. The V and J ends lost 4 bases and 2 bases, in that order; junction bases with no gene match: 5. Germline V gives CDR1 SGHDT, CDR2 YYEEEE. This CDR3 is built from 15 residues. The CDR3 bases are TGTGCCAGCAGCCTGCGGGACAGGGGAAACTATGGCTACACCTTC. Translation gives CASSLRDRGNYGYTF.

The rearrangement joins TRBV28 to TRBJ2-4, with D perhaps matching TRBD2 (6 bases). V shed 5 bases and J shed 6 bases, with 11 bases lying between them. Germline CDR1 and CDR2: MDHEN and SYDVKM. The CDR3 totals 13 residues. The CDR3 is CASSGGAGNIQYF. CDR3 nucleotides: TGTGCCAGCAGTGGAGGGGCAGGAAACATTCAGTACTTC.